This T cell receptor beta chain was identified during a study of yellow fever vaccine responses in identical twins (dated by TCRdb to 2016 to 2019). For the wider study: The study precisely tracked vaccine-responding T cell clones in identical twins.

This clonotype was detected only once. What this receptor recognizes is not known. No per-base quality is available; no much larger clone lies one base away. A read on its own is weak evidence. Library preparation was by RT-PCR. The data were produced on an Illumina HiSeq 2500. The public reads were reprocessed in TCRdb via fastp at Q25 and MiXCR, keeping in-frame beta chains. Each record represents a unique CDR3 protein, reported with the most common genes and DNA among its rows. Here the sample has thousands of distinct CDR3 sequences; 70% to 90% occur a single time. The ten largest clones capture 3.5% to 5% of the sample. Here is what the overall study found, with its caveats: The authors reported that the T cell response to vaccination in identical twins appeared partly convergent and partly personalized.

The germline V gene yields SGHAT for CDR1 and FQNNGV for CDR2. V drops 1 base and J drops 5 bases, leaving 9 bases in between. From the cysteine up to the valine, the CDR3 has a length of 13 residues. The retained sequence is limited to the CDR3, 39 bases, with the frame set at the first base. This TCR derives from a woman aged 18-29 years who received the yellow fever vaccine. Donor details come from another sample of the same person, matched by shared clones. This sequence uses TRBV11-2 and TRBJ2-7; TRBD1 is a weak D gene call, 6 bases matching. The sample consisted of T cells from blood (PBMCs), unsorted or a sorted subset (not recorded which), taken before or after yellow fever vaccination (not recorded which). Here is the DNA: TGTGCCAGCAGCTTAGGCAGGGACAACGAGCAGTACGTC. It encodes CASSLGRDNEQYV.